This TCR beta chain was obtained from a study of tumor-infiltrating lymphocytes in localized non-small cell lung cancer (dated by TCRdb to about 2021). For the wider study: The cohort included patients whose samples were collected after neoadjuvant chemotherapy, as well as both smokers and never-smokers and several histologies. Each patient contributed resected tumor tissue and uninvolved lung tissue from the same patient, described as non-adjacent to the tumor. The same patients underwent several integrated assays, with TCR sequencing performed together with flow cytometry, multiplex immunofluorescence, RNA-seq, exome sequencing and proteomics. In total, the ICON cohort was made up of under 180 surgical patients who had localized non-small cell lung cancer and whose tumors were resected. For 45 to 70 patients, immunoSEQ T-cell fraction was compared between paired tumor and uninvolved lung.

The research as a whole found: Assay coverage varied across patients depending on available tissue quantity, so only a subset of the cohort had TCR sequencing. The TCR-derived T-cell fraction showed no difference between the flow cytometry-defined immunotypes IM1 (good prognosis) and IM2 (poor prognosis). Because different assays used different pieces of the same tissue, intratumor heterogeneity could not be separated from technical variation. Consistent with immunofluorescence CD3 counts, TCRbeta sequencing supported greater T cell infiltration in tumors than in uninvolved lung tissue. No association of tumor T-cell fraction from TCR sequencing with recurrence-free survival was found (p = 0.61).

The germline V gene sets CDR1 to SGHTS and CDR2 to YDEGEE. V ends up 5 bases short and J 1 base short, with an unmatched junction base count of 13. Its CDR3 holds 18 amino acids, cysteine through phenylalanine. The DNA shown is the 54-base CDR3, in frame from base 1. Enrollment in ICON was initiated in 2016, and the last patient was enrolled in late 2018. Fresh tumor and matched uninvolved tissue for in-depth immune analyses, including TCR sequencing, were collected from a subcohort of around 80 patients. DNA for TCR sequencing was isolated from bulk tissue, and no cell sorting was done. TCR sequencing with the immunoSEQ assay provided the T-cell fraction in tumor and uninvolved lung tissue. The original pipeline was this. For survival analysis, patients were split into high (upper tertile) and low (lower two tertiles) T-cell fraction groups and compared by log-rank test. A signed-rank test was used to test paired tumor versus uninvolved lung differences in T-cell fraction. In its TCRdb copy, this immuneACCESS table keeps in-frame sequences only and misses some clones. Where compared with another copy, unresolved V genes explain less than half of these, and the others have no known cause. The V and J calls and clone size were taken over from that table, and D and trimming were inferred from the DNA. For this sample there are approximately 15,000 clones; approximately 70% appear just once. The ten largest clones take up approximately 8.9% of the sample.

As to this clone: No antigen is known for it. The input lacks base qualities; no much larger clone sits a single base away.

The chain is made from TRBV5-8 and TRBJ2-3, and 10 bases in between align with TRBD2. This clonotype was obtained from a human donor with non-small cell lung cancer. The sequenced sample was lung tumor tissue. The CDR3 in this case is CASRQRLTSGIRTDTQYF. The sequence in DNA is TGTGCCAGCAGGCAGAGGCTTACTAGCGGGATCCGCACAGATACGCAGTATTTT. Outside the CDR3, residues come from the reference TRBV5-8 and TRBJ2-3 proteins, so the full variable domain is: EAGVTQSPTHLIKTRGQQATLRCSPISGHTSVYWYQQALGLGLQFLLWYDEGEERNRGNFPPRFSGRQFPNYSSELNVNALELEDSALYLCASRQRLTSGIRTDTQYFGPGTRLTVL.